One and the same sample provided the 14 T cell receptor beta chains below, sequenced in a study of shared clonotypes between healthy human individuals. Produced via immunoSEQ multiplex PCR; TCRdb's table is partial and in-frame only. The sample records roughly 1,500,000 clones, 95% to 99% being singletons. The specimen was naive CD4+ T cells sorted from blood. Subset indicated: CD45RA+ positively selected. The receptors derive from a man younger than 45 in good health.

The chain uses TRBV11-2 and TRBJ2-5; 7 bases fit TRBD2. Germline lookup yields CDR1 SGHAT and CDR2 FQNNGV. The CDR3 runs to 15 residues. V shed 0 bases and J 2 bases; nucleotides not matched to a gene: 3. The CDR3 DNA sequence: TGTGCCAGCAGCTTAGACGGGAGGAAACAAGAGACCCAGTACTTC. This codes for CASSLDGRKQETQYF. Filled out from reference TRBV11-2 and TRBJ2-5, the complete variable domain reads EAGVAQSPRYKIIEKRQSVAFWCNPISGHATLYWYQQILGQGPKLLIQFQNNGVVDDSQLPKDRFSAERLKGVDSTLKIQPAKLEDSAVYLCASSLDGRKQETQYFGPGTRLLVL.

This chain uses TRBV7-3 with TRBJ2-1, with TRBD2 matching 9 bases. J gave up 8 bases and V 5 bases, and 13 bases lay outside the gene matches. The CDR3 spans 16 residues. The germline V gene has CDR1 SGHTA and CDR2 FQGTGA. The CDR3 loop is CASSLQASGISDEQFF. Here the CDR3 DNA reads TGTGCCAGCAGCCTTCAGGCTAGCGGGATAAGCGATGAGCAGTTCTTC.

The chain carries TRBV18 and TRBJ2-1, with a weak D call TRBD2 (6 bases). Trimming shortened V by 1 base and J by 1 base, and 17 bases separated the two germline ends. CDR1 and CDR2 (germline): KGHSH, LQKENI. The CDR3 runs 18 residues. CDR3 protein: CASSPRGETFASYNEQFF. The CDR3 bases are TGTGCCAGCTCACCACGGGGGGAGACGTTCGCTTCCTACAATGAGCAGTTCTTC.

The rearrangement links TRBV18 to TRBJ2-3, with D tentatively TRBD1 or TRBD2 (6 bases each). Deletions cut 4 bases from V and 6 bases from J, with 14 bases between. CDR1 is KGHSH and CDR2 is LQKENI in the germline V gene. There are 14 residues in the CDR3. CDR3: CASSLQGGEDTQYF. The CDR3 DNA is TGTGCCAGCTCACTACAGGGCGGGGAGGATACGCAGTATTTT.

The chain is built from TRBV10-1 and TRBJ2-1; D is perhaps TRBD1 or TRBD2 (5 bases each). V was shortened by 0 bases and J by 3 bases, with 12 bases between the two germline ends. This CDR3 spans 16 amino acids. CDR1 WNHNN and CDR2 SYGVQD come from the germline V gene (reference sequence). The CDR3 sequence: CASSESRGSDYNEQFF. The DNA for the CDR3 is TGCGCCAGCAGTGAGTCGAGGGGCAGTGACTACAATGAGCAGTTCTTC.

The sample holds one count of this clone. The J gene is TRBJ2-5, the V gene TRBV2, with D tentatively TRBD2 (6 bases). The germline V and J ends were trimmed by 5 bases and 1 base, with 11 bases remaining between them. Per the germline V gene, CDR1 is SNHLY and CDR2 is FYNNEI. The CDR3 is made up of 14 amino acids. CDR3 sequence: CASSIPGLQETQYF. DNA of the CDR3: TGTGCCAGCAGTATACCGGGACTCCAAGAGACCCAGTACTTC.

The chain joins TRBV7-9 to TRBJ2-7; 7 nucleotides agree with TRBD2. V lost 5 bases to trimming and J lost 4 bases; unmatched junction nucleotides: 17. The V gene's germline CDR1 is SEHNR and CDR2 FQNEAQ (reference sequence). This CDR3 is built from 17 residues. The CDR3 is CASSPPTAGEWEYEQYF. In DNA form, the CDR3 reads TGTGCCAGCAGCCCACCCACTGCGGGAGAGTGGGAGTACGAGCAGTACTTC.

The chain uses TRBV27 and TRBJ2-1; 9 nucleotides align to TRBD2. The junction had 14 bases not matched to a gene; V was cut back by 7 bases and J by 4 bases. CDR1 MNHEY and CDR2 SMNVEV come from the germline V gene (reference sequence). The CDR3 is 17 amino acids. In nucleotides, the CDR3 is TGTGCCAGCAAACCATTAGCGGGAGAGGGGGTTTACAATGAGCAGTTCTTC. The encoded protein is CASKPLAGEGVYNEQFF.

V gene TRBV18 combines with J gene TRBJ2-5, with unresolved D. Trimming left V 2 bases short and J 2 bases short, with 12 bases between. Per germline, CDR1 KGHSH and CDR2 LQKENI. CDR3 size: 15 residues. The chain's CDR3 is CASSPSSAGQETQYF. CDR3 coding DNA: TGTGCCAGCTCACCATCATCAGCCGGGCAAGAGACCCAGTACTTC.

This sequence joins TRBV6-5 and TRBJ1-5, with D uncertain. Germline-derived CDR1 and CDR2 are MNHEY and SVGAGI. Trimming took off 0 bases at V and 4 bases at J, with 10 bases between the two ends. The CDR3 is made up of 15 amino acids. CDR3 nucleotides: TGTGCCAGCAGTTACTCGAAATTCTCAAATCAGCCCCAGCATTTT. This codes for CASSYSKFSNQPQHF.

The gene calls are TRBV5-1 and TRBJ1-1; 8 positions match TRBD1. CDR3 size: 14 residues. CDR1 is SGHRS, CDR2 YFSETQ, per germline. J lost 7 bases, V lost 4 bases, and 9 bases had no gene match. In DNA form, the CDR3 reads TGCGCCAGCAGCACCTTGGACAGGGCGGGTGAAGCTTTCTTT. Translating it yields CASSTLDRAGEAFF. Full variable domain (rest looked up from reference TRBV5-1 and TRBJ1-1): KAGVTQTPRYLIKTRGQQVTLSCSPISGHRSVSWYQQTPGQGLQFLFEYFSETQRNKGNFPGRFSGRQFSNSRSEMNVSTLELGDSALYLCASSTLDRAGEAFFGQGTRLTVV.

V gene TRBV7-9 combines with J gene TRBJ1-2; D unresolved. Trimming left V 3 bases short and J 2 bases short, with 13 bases between. The CDR3 consists of 15 residues. Germline V gives CDR1 SEHNR, CDR2 FQNEAQ (reference sequence). CDR3: CASSFPKGGNYGYTF. CDR3 DNA sequence: TGTGCCAGCAGCTTCCCTAAGGGCGGGAACTATGGCTACACCTTC.

To note about this clone: Other DNA sequences in this sample translate to the same CDR3. The chain recombines TRBV28 with TRBJ1-2, with D uncertain. Trimming shortened V by 3 bases and J by 4 bases, and 6 bases separated the two germline ends. In germline, CDR1 is MDHEN, CDR2 SYDVKM. The length of the CDR3 is 12 residues. This CDR3 reads CASSLRLYGYTF. The DNA of the CDR3 is TGTGCCAGCAGTTTGAGACTCTATGGCTACACCTTC.

For the CDR3, the DNA is TGTGCCAGCAGTGAGTTGGGGCATGAGCAGTTCTTC. Protein product: CASSELGHEQFF. V usage is TRBV2 and J usage is TRBJ2-1, with TRBD1 as a possible D gene (5 bases). V gave up 3 bases and J gave up 8 bases, with 8 bases separating them. CDR3 length: 12 residues. Germline values: CDR1 SNHLY, CDR2 FYNNEI.